The 27 T cell receptor beta chains listed next were all sequenced from one sample in a study of spatial heterogeneity in lung cancer. Time point here: sample taken at primary tumor resection. TCRdb re-analysed the 5' RACE reads in MiXCR, keeping a single row per CDR3 protein. The sample contains about 3,000 distinct CDR3 sequences, approximately 2.9% of which appear only once. This specimen consisted of normal lung tissue next to the tumor, obtained at surgery. These receptors were taken from a male donor with early-stage non-small cell lung cancer.

By frequency in the sample, this clonotype is medium-sized (0.01 to 0.1%). The chain employs TRBV7-6 and TRBJ1-1, with no clear D. V lost 5 bases, J lost 1 base, and 8 bases lay in between. This CDR3 region has 13 residues. The germline gives CDR1 SGHVS, CDR2 FNYEAQ. The CDR3 sequence is CASSPKANTEAFF. Written as DNA, the CDR3 is TGTGCCAGCAGCCCAAAGGCGAACACTGAAGCTTTCTTT. Supplemented by reference TRBV7-6 and TRBJ1-1, the full variable domain reads GAGVSQSPRYKVTKRGQDVALRCDPISGHVSLYWYRQALGQGPEFLTYFNYEAQQDKSGLPNDRFSAERPEGSISTLTIQRTEQRDSAMYRCASSPKANTEAFFGQGTRLTVV.

This clonotype has a count of ten or more. V and J are TRBV20-1 and TRBJ1-2, with 9 bases lining up with TRBD1. Per the germline V gene, CDR1 is DFQATT and CDR2 is SNEGSKA (reference sequence). Trimming removed 6 bases from V and 4 bases from J; junction bases left unmatched: 6. The CDR3 sequence is 13 residues long. CDR3 loop: CSADTGGTYGYTF. CDR3 DNA: TGCAGTGCAGATACAGGGGGCACCTATGGCTACACCTTC.

By proportion, this clonotype is medium-sized (0.01 to 0.1%). The chain couples TRBV30 to TRBJ2-5; TRBD2 aligns across 9 bases. The CDR3 has 16 amino acids. V dropped 1 base and J dropped 4; count of bases not matched to a gene: 10. From germline, CDR1 is GTSNPN and CDR2 SVGIG (reference sequence). The CDR3 DNA reads as TGTGCCTGGAGTGAAGGGGCTAGCGGGATGGGAGAGACCCAGTACTTC. Protein product: CAWSEGASGMGETQYF.

By sample share, this clonotype is medium-sized. V gene TRBV5-1 combines with J gene TRBJ2-7, with 8 bases that match TRBD1. Looked up from germline, CDR1 is SGHRS and CDR2 is YFSETQ. The CDR3 is made up of 15 amino acids. V trimming: 4 bases; J trimming: 2 bases; junction bases outside the gene matches: 8. The CDR3 nucleotides are TGCGCCAGCAGCCCCCGACAGGGGTTAACCTACGAGCAGTACTTC. Translation gives CASSPRQGLTYEQYF.

This clonotype was detected many times. V usage is TRBV20-1 and J usage is TRBJ2-3, with 14 bases fitting TRBD2. This CDR3 is 15 amino acids long. Germline CDR1 and CDR2: DFQATT and SNEGSKA (reference sequence). With V trimmed by 6 bases and J by 6 bases, 8 bases remained unmatched. CDR3 DNA: TGCAGTGCCTTGGGACTAGCGGGAGTAGCGGATACGCAGTATTTT. Translation gives CSALGLAGVADTQYF.

This clonotype has a count of ten or more. The rearrangement joins TRBV6-2 or TRBV6-3 to TRBJ2-2; TRBD2 agrees at 7 bases. This CDR3 comprises 14 residues. Germline assignment: CDR1 MNHEY and CDR2 SVGEGT. With V trimmed by 4 bases and J by 4 bases, 3 bases remained unmatched. The CDR3 nucleotides read TGTGCCAGCAGTTCCGCGGGAGCCACCGGGGAGCTGTTTTTT. It yields the protein CASSSAGATGELFF.

This clonotype was counted many times. This chain links TRBV7-9 with TRBJ1-3; possibly TRBD1 for D (5 bases). This CDR3 has 14 residues. Deletions cut 0 bases from V and 2 bases from J, with 5 bases between. The germline gives CDR1 SEHNR, CDR2 FQNEAQ (reference sequence). The CDR3 region has the DNA TGTGCCAGCAGCTTAGCAGGGGCTGGAAACACCATATATTTT. Its protein product is CASSLAGAGNTIYF.

By share, this clonotype counts as medium-sized. The rearrangement uses TRBV7-9 and TRBJ1-2; D might be TRBD1 (6 bases). Per germline, CDR1 SEHNR and CDR2 FQNEAQ (reference sequence). CDR3 size: 15 residues. V lost 6 bases and J 10 bases, leaving 24 bases between the germline ends. CDR3 nucleotides: TGTGCCAGCAGTCCCCCTGGACGGGACATGTTTTCCTACACCTTC. Protein: CASSPPGRDMFSYTF.

By share, this clonotype counts as medium-sized. The V gene is TRBV7-6, the J gene TRBJ2-3, with 12 bases lining up with TRBD2. CDR3 length: 16 amino acids. The junction had 6 bases not matched to a gene; V was cut back by 5 bases and J by 3 bases. Germline CDR1 reads SGHVS; CDR2 reads FNYEAQ. The DNA for the CDR3 is TGTGCCAGCAGCCCCACAGGACTAGCGGGGACAGATACGCAGTATTTT. Its protein is CASSPTGLAGTDTQYF. The full variable domain, with the rest looked up from reference TRBV7-6 and TRBJ2-3, is GAGVSQSPRYKVTKRGQDVALRCDPISGHVSLYWYRQALGQGPEFLTYFNYEAQQDKSGLPNDRFSAERPEGSISTLTIQRTEQRDSAMYRCASSPTGLAGTDTQYFGPGTRLTVL.

By proportion, this clonotype is medium-sized. V and J are TRBV19 and TRBJ1-6; D unclear. In germline, CDR1 is LNHDA, CDR2 SQIVND (reference sequence). CDR3 length equals 16 residues. With 2 bases removed from V and 8 bases from J, the gap between germline ends came to 16 bases. Written as DNA, the CDR3 is TGTGCCAGTAGTATAAGTAGGGTAATGGTCGATTCACCCCTCCACTTT. Its translation: CASSISRVMVDSPLHF.

This clonotype is labeled as medium-sized. The chain recombines TRBV19 with TRBJ2-3; D possibly corresponds to TRBD2 (7 bases). Germline V gene data show CDR1 as LNHDA and CDR2 as SQIVND (reference sequence). With 3 bases removed from V and 0 bases from J, the gap between germline ends came to 19 bases. CDR3 length: 18 amino acids. This chain's CDR3 is CASSIWGHQAGSTDTQYF. The CDR3 DNA reads TGTGCCAGTAGTATCTGGGGACACCAAGCGGGGAGCACAGATACGCAGTATTTT. The entire variable domain, with the rest obtained from reference TRBV19 and TRBJ2-3, is as follows: DGGITQSPKYLFRKEGQNVTLSCEQNLNHDAMYWYRQDPGQGLRLIYYSQIVNDFQKGDIAEGYSVSREKKESFPLTVTSAQKNPTAFYLCASSIWGHQAGSTDTQYFGPGTRLTVL.

This clonotype was seen ten or more times. This chain connects TRBV28 to TRBJ2-7, with TRBD2 as a possible D gene (5 bases). V was pared by 6 bases and J by 1 base, with 13 bases between. The CDR3 is made up of 14 amino acids. CDR1 and CDR2 (germline): MDHEN, SYDVKM. This chain's CDR3 is CASRPTGSSYEQYF. CDR3 nucleotide sequence: TGTGCCAGCAGGCCAACGGGGAGTTCCTACGAGCAGTACTTC.

This clonotype was picked up many times. The gene calls are TRBV18 and TRBJ2-3; no reliable D call. V dropped 4 bases and J dropped 2 bases, with 10 bases sitting between them. Per germline, CDR1 KGHSH and CDR2 LQKENI. This CDR3 comprises 14 residues. The CDR3 coding sequence is TGTGCCAGCTCACTTGACCCCGACACAGATACGCAGTATTTT. As protein: CASSLDPDTDTQYF.

This clonotype was detected many times. J is TRBJ1-1 and V is TRBV9; maybe TRBD1 (5 bases). Trimming shortened V by 1 base and J by 7 bases, and 17 bases separated the two germline ends. The V gene's germline CDR1 is SGDLS and CDR2 YYNGEE. This CDR3 is built from 15 residues. CDR3 protein: CASSVLRVGDSEAFF. For the CDR3, the DNA is TGTGCCAGCAGCGTATTACGCGTCGGAGACAGTGAAGCTTTCTTT.

This clonotype was detected many times. The chain joins TRBV9 to TRBJ2-3; the match to TRBD2 covers 8 bases. CDR1 and CDR2 from the germline V gene are SGDLS and YYNGEE. This CDR3 region has 15 residues. After removal of 1 base from V and 1 base from J, the junction contained 2 bases not matched to a gene. The CDR3 DNA reads as TGTGCCAGCAGCGTACGGCGGGAGGGCACAGATACGCAGTATTTT. As protein: CASSVRREGTDTQYF.

This clonotype is classed as medium-sized. This chain uses TRBV11-2 with TRBJ1-2; D is possibly TRBD1 (5 bases). Germline CDR1 SGHAT, CDR2 FQNNGV. CDR3 length: 14 amino acids. V was trimmed by 6 bases and J by 4 bases, leaving 15 bases between them. The CDR3 sequence: CASSPGTVTYGYTF. The CDR3 DNA sequence: TGTGCCAGCAGTCCCGGGACGGTGACCTATGGCTACACCTTC.

This clonotype showed up many times. The rearrangement links TRBV6-5 to TRBJ2-7, with D maybe TRBD2 (6 bases). The germline V gene encodes CDR1 MNHEY and CDR2 SVGAGI. Trimming removed 6 bases from V and 2 bases from J, with 17 bases in between. This CDR3 comprises 15 residues. The CDR3 nucleotides are TGTGCCAGCAGAGTGGGACTTATGGAGGCCTACGAGCAGTACTTC. Its protein is CASRVGLMEAYEQYF.

This clonotype was detected ten times or more. The rearrangement links TRBV6-2 or TRBV6-3 to TRBJ2-6; D is unclear. The CDR3 spans 15 residues. V was pared by 6 bases and J by 4 bases, with 13 bases between. The germline gives CDR1 MNHEY, CDR2 SVGEGT. The CDR3 DNA sequence: TGTGCCAGCAGCACAGTTCTATCGGGGGCCAACGTCCTGACTTTC. It translates to CASSTVLSGANVLTF.

This clonotype was picked up many times. V is TRBV7-2 and J is TRBJ2-1; D tentatively fits TRBD1 or TRBD2 (6 bases each). CDR1 is SGHTA, CDR2 FQGNSA, per germline. The CDR3 covers 15 residues. With 1 base removed from V and 4 bases from J, the gap between germline ends came to 11 bases. CDR3 sequence reads: CASSLGGTTYNEQFF. In DNA form, the CDR3 reads TGTGCCAGCAGCTTAGGCGGGACAACATACAATGAGCAGTTCTTC.

This clonotype was seen at least ten times. The chain carries TRBV30 and TRBJ1-1; no clear D gene. V was shortened by 4 bases and J by 6 bases, with 18 bases between the two germline ends. Per the germline V gene, CDR1 is GTSNPN and CDR2 is SVGIG (reference sequence). CDR3 length equals 14 residues. The CDR3 loop reads CAWTSDTPGPEAFF. For the CDR3, the DNA is TGTGCCTGGACTTCCGACACGCCGGGCCCTGAAGCTTTCTTT.

The table lists this clonotype with a few counts. V and J are TRBV28 and TRBJ2-7; 7 bases map to TRBD1. J was trimmed by 7 bases and V by 5 bases; bases with no gene match: 11. The CDR3 has 14 amino acids. Looked up from germline, CDR1 is MDHEN and CDR2 is SYDVKM. CDR3 amino acids: CASSTSTGAWEQYF. The CDR3 DNA is TGTGCCAGCAGTACTTCAACAGGGGCGTGGGAGCAGTACTTC.

This clonotype was seen at least ten times. The genes are TRBV5-1 and TRBJ1-3, with D possibly TRBD1 on 5 matching bases. The V end lost 0 bases, the J end lost 0 bases, and 10 bases lay between the germline ends. Germline V gives CDR1 SGHRS, CDR2 YFSETQ. CDR3 size: 16 residues. The CDR3 bases are TGCGCCAGCAGCTTGGCCTCAGGGACCTCTGGAAACACCATATATTTT. Amino acid sequence: CASSLASGTSGNTIYF.

The chain couples TRBV28 to TRBJ1-5, with D hard to call. Germline V gene lookup returns CDR1 MDHEN and CDR2 SYDVKM. The CDR3 length is 13 residues. Here the CDR3 reads CASSGFSNQPQHF. CDR3 DNA: TGTGCTTCCTCCGGGTTTAGCAATCAGCCCCAGCATTTT.

Judged by abundance, this clonotype is medium-sized. A junction end diverges from the germline sequence, so it may reflect a read error. The chain has TRBV12-3 or TRBV12-4 and TRBJ2-3; 12 nucleotides align to TRBD2. There are 14 residues in the CDR3. CDR3 residues: CASSLAGGPDTQYF. DNA of the CDR3: TGTGCCAGCAGTCTAGCGGGAGGGCCGGATACGCAGTATTTT.

This clonotype qualifies as large. The chain is built from TRBV14 and TRBJ2-6; D is ambiguous. Germline V lookup: CDR1 SGHDN, CDR2 FVKESK. Trimming left V 0 bases short and J 0 bases short, with 9 bases between. The CDR3 contains 17 residues. This chain's CDR3 is CASSQDNGYSGANVLTF. In DNA, the CDR3 is TGTGCCAGCAGCCAAGATAACGGGTACTCTGGGGCCAACGTCCTGACTTTC.

The rearrangement links TRBV10-3 to TRBJ2-3; TRBD1 aligns across 8 bases. The CDR3 runs to 13 residues. The V and J ends lost 10 bases and 6 bases, in that order; junction bases with no gene match: 9. CDR1 and CDR2 from the germline V gene are ENHRY and SYGVKD. The CDR3 is CATRGQAADTQYF. In DNA, the CDR3 is TGTGCCACCAGGGGGCAGGCCGCCGATACGCAGTATTTT.

By share, this clonotype ranks as medium-sized. The chain links TRBV6-1 to TRBJ2-1; D is unresolved. Trimming removed 4 bases from V and 4 bases from J, with 17 bases in between. The germline V gene has CDR1 MNHNS and CDR2 SASEGT. This CDR3 has 16 amino acids. The CDR3 sequence is CASSGVFETQYNEQFF. CDR3 sequence (DNA): TGTGCCAGCAGTGGAGTCTTTGAGACCCAGTACAATGAGCAGTTCTTC.